Presented here are 19 T cell receptor beta chains from one specimen sequenced in a study of shared clonotypes between healthy human individuals. Libraries were prepared by immunoSEQ multiplex PCR; TCRdb keeps only in-frame clonotypes and omits some of them. In the table there are approximately 2,000,000 clones, roughly 92% of which are singletons. Input material: naive CD4+ T cells from PBMCs. Noted subset: CD45RA+ positively selected. These receptors all stem from a man younger than 30 in good health. Some clones in this sample may be carry-over from other donors' samples.

CDR3 protein: CASSNRQGRVAKNIQYF. CDR3 DNA sequence: TGTGCCAGCTCAAATAGACAGGGTAGGGTGGCCAAAAACATTCAGTACTTC. This chain connects TRBV18 to TRBJ2-4; 7 bases align to TRBD1. The CDR3 is made up of 17 amino acids. V lost 5 bases and J lost 1; bases outside the gene matches: 11. The V gene's germline CDR1 is KGHSH and CDR2 LQKENI.

This chain joins TRBV27 and TRBJ2-7, with a possible D match to TRBD2 (6 bases). V was trimmed by 8 bases and J by 5 bases, leaving 16 bases between them. Germline V lookup: CDR1 MNHEY, CDR2 SMNVEV (reference sequence). The CDR3 totals 13 residues. The CDR3 region is CASGSSDRDEQYF. The CDR3 region has the DNA TGTGCCAGCGGATCTAGCGATCGGGACGAGCAGTACTTC.

This chain links TRBV6-5 with TRBJ2-7, with D hard to call. There are 13 residues in the CDR3. Germline V gives CDR1 MNHEY, CDR2 SVGAGI. V lost 6 bases to trimming and J lost 6 bases, with 15 bases between them. CDR3: CASRARENGEQYF. CDR3 in DNA: TGTGCCAGCAGGGCAAGGGAAAACGGCGAGCAGTACTTC.

The CDR3 bases are TGTGCCAGCAGCCCGGGACTAGCGGGAGGGAGGGAGACCCAGTACTTC. Translating gives CASSPGLAGGRETQYF. V is TRBV5-6 and J is TRBJ2-5, with 16 bases aligning to TRBD2. The CDR3 covers 16 residues. Germline assignment: CDR1 SGHDT and CDR2 YYEEEE. J lost 5 bases, V lost 4 bases, and 5 bases had no gene match.

A remark on this clone: In the same sample, other DNA sequences code for this CDR3. The chain joins TRBV5-6 to TRBJ2-7; no definite D call. Germline-derived CDR1 and CDR2 are SGHDT and YYEEEE. V lost 0 bases, J lost 4 bases, and 11 bases lay in between. The CDR3 has 14 amino acids. The CDR3 sequence is CASSLVAGAYEQYF. The CDR3 DNA follows: TGTGCCAGCAGCTTGGTGGCAGGTGCGTACGAGCAGTACTTC.

The chain combines TRBV18 with TRBJ1-5, with a tentative D call TRBD1 (5 bases). CDR1 is KGHSH, CDR2 LQKENI, per germline. V lost 2 bases, J lost 6 bases, and 23 bases lay in between. The CDR3 has 18 amino acids. In DNA form, the CDR3 reads TGTGCCAGCTCACCAACGGGATTAAATCAGGGTCCCAGTCAGCCCCAGCATTTT. Its protein is CASSPTGLNQGPSQPQHF.

The CDR3 DNA is TGTGCCAGCAGCTTCCGCTTGGGACTAGCGGGAGGCGAGCAGTACTTC. Translating it yields CASSFRLGLAGGEQYF. J is TRBJ2-7 and V is TRBV7-2; 15 bases map to TRBD2. CDR1 is SGHTA, CDR2 FQGNSA, per germline. The CDR3 has 16 residues. With V trimmed by 3 bases and J by 6 bases, 6 bases remained unmatched.

This chain uses TRBV5-4 with TRBJ1-4; D ambiguous. The CDR3 consists of 14 residues. V dropped 3 bases and J dropped 6 bases, with 12 bases sitting between them. CDR1 SGHNT and CDR2 YYREEE come from the germline V gene (reference sequence). CDR3 nucleotides: TGTGCCAGCAGCTCCGCCGGGAAGGATGAAAAACTGTTTTTT. Protein sequence: CASSSAGKDEKLFF.

The count of this clone is one. This sequence joins TRBV7-3 and TRBJ2-1, with D tentatively TRBD2 (6 bases). The germline gives CDR1 SGHTA, CDR2 FQGTGA. The CDR3 has 16 amino acids. Trimming took off 5 bases at V and 0 bases at J, with 14 bases between the two ends. As DNA, the CDR3 is TGTGCCAGCAGCCCCGGAGGGGCCAGCTCCTACAATGAGCAGTTCTTC. Its protein product is CASSPGGASSYNEQFF.

As for this clone: This same CDR3 is encoded by further DNA sequences in the sample. This chain links TRBV9 with TRBJ2-3, with TRBD2 matching over 10 bases. This CDR3 region has 17 residues. Germline CDR1 is SGDLS and CDR2 is YYNGEE. J gave up 0 bases and V 0 bases, and 4 bases lay outside the gene matches. The CDR3 DNA reads TGTGCCAGCAGCGTAGGTAGGACTAGCGGAAGCACAGATACGCAGTATTTT. Translating it yields CASSVGRTSGSTDTQYF.

The chain is built from TRBV30 and TRBJ2-7; D is possibly TRBD1 (6 bases). The CDR3 consists of 12 residues. Germline V gives CDR1 GTSNPN, CDR2 SVGIG (reference sequence). Trimming took off 3 bases at V and 10 bases at J, with 16 bases between the two ends. CDR3 region: CAWSETQGVQYF. DNA of the CDR3: TGTGCCTGGAGCGAAACACAGGGTGTTCAGTACTTC.

This sequence joins TRBV5-6 and TRBJ2-5; TRBD2 matches 8 bases. V lost 4 bases, J lost 4 bases, and 12 bases stayed unmatched. In germline, CDR1 is SGHDT, CDR2 YYEEEE. The CDR3 is made up of 16 amino acids. In DNA, the CDR3 is TGTGCCAGCAGCATGGGCCGAGCGGGAGTTACAGAGACCCAGTACTTC. It is translated as CASSMGRAGVTETQYF. Drawing the rest from reference TRBV5-6 and TRBJ2-5, the complete variable domain is DAGVTQSPTHLIKTRGQQVTLRCSPKSGHDTVSWYQQALGQGPQFIFQYYEEEERQRGNFPDRFSGHQFPNYSSELNVNALLLGDSALYLCASSMGRAGVTETQYFGPGTRLLVL.

Concerning this clone itself: Other DNA sequences within the sample encode an identical CDR3. V and J are TRBV5-1 and TRBJ2-7, with D possibly being TRBD1 (5 bases). The CDR3 is 14 residues long. Germline V gene lookup returns CDR1 SGHRS and CDR2 YFSETQ. Trimming took 0 bases from V and 2 from J, leaving 9 bases between them. The DNA of the CDR3 is TGCGCCAGCAGCTTGGGCGCAGGGACCTACGAGCAGTACTTC. It is translated as CASSLGAGTYEQYF.

The rearrangement joins TRBV5-6 to TRBJ2-3; 14 nucleotides match TRBD2. The germline V gene has CDR1 SGHDT and CDR2 YYEEEE. This CDR3 is 16 amino acids long. The ends lost 4 bases at V and 5 bases at J; junction bases unmatched: 6. CDR3 sequence reads: CASSRGLAGAGDTQYF. The CDR3 DNA is TGTGCCAGCAGCCGGGGACTAGCGGGAGCAGGAGATACGCAGTATTTT. Using reference TRBV5-6 and TRBJ2-3 for the parts outside the CDR3, the full variable domain is DAGVTQSPTHLIKTRGQQVTLRCSPKSGHDTVSWYQQALGQGPQFIFQYYEEEERQRGNFPDRFSGHQFPNYSSELNVNALLLGDSALYLCASSRGLAGAGDTQYFGPGTRLTVL.

The chain is built from TRBV7-2 and TRBJ2-1; TRBD2 is a possible D gene (5 bases). The CDR3 is 15 amino acids. V was shortened by 5 bases and J by 0 bases, with 11 bases between the two germline ends. Germline values: CDR1 SGHTA, CDR2 FQGNSA. The CDR3 DNA reads TGTGCCAGCAGCGTTGGACTCCCCTCCTACAATGAGCAGTTCTTC. Amino acids: CASSVGLPSYNEQFF.

The chain carries TRBV11-2 and TRBJ2-7; 13 bases map to TRBD2. This CDR3 region has 18 residues. Looked up from germline, CDR1 is SGHAT and CDR2 is FQNNGV. V lost 6 bases to trimming and J lost 3 bases; unmatched junction nucleotides: 14. DNA of the CDR3: TGTGCCAGCAGGCCGGTTCGCCGGACTAGCGGGAGAGTCTACGAGCAGTACTTC. This encodes CASRPVRRTSGRVYEQYF.

This chain links TRBV7-3 with TRBJ2-1; TRBD1 or TRBD2 may be the D gene (5 bases each). CDR1 SGHTA and CDR2 FQGTGA come from the germline V gene. The CDR3 length is 13 residues. V lost 0 bases and J lost 12, with 12 bases in between. DNA for the CDR3: TGTGCCAGCAGCTTAACCGGGGCGTTCAGGCAGTTCTTC. Translated: CASSLTGAFRQFF.

A single count supports this clone. The chain links TRBV10-2 to TRBJ1-2, with D possibly matching TRBD1 (6 bases). The CDR3 contains 14 residues. V was cut by 6 bases and J by 5 bases, with 16 bases left in between. Germline V gene data show CDR1 as WSHSY and CDR2 as SAAADI. CDR3 protein: CASSTGKGAYGYTF. CDR3 in DNA: TGCGCCAGCAGCACAGGGAAAGGGGCTTATGGCTACACCTTC.

This chain joins TRBV28 and TRBJ2-7, with 8 nucleotides matching TRBD1. CDR3 length equals 16 residues. With 4 bases clipped from V and 4 bases from J, the junction kept 12 bases outside the gene matches. Germline V gene data show CDR1 as MDHEN and CDR2 as SYDVKM. The CDR3 is CASSSGPGGSSYEQYF. The CDR3 nucleotides read TGTGCCAGCAGTTCGGGGCCAGGGGGCTCTTCTTACGAGCAGTACTTC. Looking up the rest from reference TRBV28 and TRBJ2-7 gives the full variable domain: DVKVTQSSRYLVKRTGEKVFLECVQDMDHENMFWYRQDPGLGLRLIYFSYDVKMKEKGDIPEGYSVSREKKERFSLILESASTNQTSMYLCASSSGPGGSSYEQYFGPGTRLTVT.